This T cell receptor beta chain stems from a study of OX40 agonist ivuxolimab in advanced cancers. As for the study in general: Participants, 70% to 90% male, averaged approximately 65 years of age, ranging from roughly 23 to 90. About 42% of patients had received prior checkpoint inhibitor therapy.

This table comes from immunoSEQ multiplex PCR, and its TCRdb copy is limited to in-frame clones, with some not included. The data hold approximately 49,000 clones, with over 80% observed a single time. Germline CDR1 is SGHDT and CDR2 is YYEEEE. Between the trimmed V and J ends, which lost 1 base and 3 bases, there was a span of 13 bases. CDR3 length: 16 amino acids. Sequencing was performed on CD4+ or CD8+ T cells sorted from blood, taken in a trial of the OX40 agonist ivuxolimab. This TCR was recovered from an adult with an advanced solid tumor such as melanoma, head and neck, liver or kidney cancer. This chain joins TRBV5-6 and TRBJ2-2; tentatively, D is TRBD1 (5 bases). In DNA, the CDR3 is TGTGCCAGCAGCTTGTGGGTAAAGGGGTACACCGGGGAGCTGTTTTTT. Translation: CASSLWVKGYTGELFF.